This passage covers 12 T cell receptor beta chains from one sample sequenced in a study of somatic mutations in cytotoxic T cells in rheumatoid arthritis. Sequenced by immunoSEQ multiplex PCR; TCRdb stores in-frame clones only, minus some. The table lists around 15,000 clones, approximately 84% of them singletons. What was sequenced was CD8+ T cells sorted from blood. All receptors derive from an adult with rheumatoid arthritis.

The J gene is TRBJ1-1, the V gene TRBV27, with D uncertain. Deletions cut 1 base from V and 1 base from J, with 7 bases between. The CDR3 extends over 14 amino acids. Germline V lookup: CDR1 MNHEY, CDR2 SMNVEV (reference sequence). CDR3 loop: CASSLLAENTEAFF. CDR3 DNA: TGTGCCAGCAGTTTATTAGCAGAGAACACTGAAGCTTTCTTT.

The chain couples TRBV11-2 to TRBJ2-5; D is tentatively TRBD1 or TRBD2 (5 bases each). Deletions cut 6 bases from V and 7 bases from J, with 15 bases between. In germline, CDR1 is SGHAT, CDR2 FQNNGV. This CDR3 has 13 amino acids. The CDR3 nucleotides read TGTGCCAGCAGTTCAGGGAGTATCGGGACCCAGTACTTC. It codes for CASSSGSIGTQYF.

The chain links TRBV7-8 to TRBJ2-7; D could derive from TRBD1 or TRBD2 (5 bases each). CDR3 length equals 16 residues. Trimming took off 6 bases at V and 2 bases at J, with 20 bases between the two ends. Germline CDR1 and CDR2: SGHVS and FQNEAQ. CDR3 protein: CASRPYRDPRPYEQYF. The CDR3 DNA reads as TGTGCCAGCAGACCTTACCGGGACCCCAGACCCTACGAGCAGTACTTC.

This rearrangement joins TRBV6-5 to TRBJ1-6; D is ambiguous. V dropped 2 bases and J dropped 8 bases, with 7 bases sitting between them. This CDR3 has 13 residues. Looked up from germline, CDR1 is MNHEY and CDR2 is SVGAGI. The CDR3 region is CASSYRKDSPLHF. The CDR3 DNA reads TGTGCCAGCAGTTACCGTAAGGATTCACCCCTCCACTTT.

V is TRBV30 and J is TRBJ1-2, with D maybe TRBD1 (5 bases). Per the germline V gene, CDR1 is GTSNPN and CDR2 is SVGIG (reference sequence). CDR3 length: 13 residues. Trimming cost V 4 bases and J 8 bases, with 17 bases left between them. The CDR3 sequence: CAWIGDGGWGYTF. CDR3 in DNA: TGTGCCTGGATTGGTGACGGGGGTTGGGGCTACACCTTC.

The rearrangement joins TRBV5-4 to TRBJ1-1; TRBD1 might be the D (6 bases). CDR1 is SGHNT, CDR2 YYREEE, per germline (reference sequence). V lost 4 bases and J 10 bases, leaving 14 bases between the germline ends. The CDR3 runs to 12 residues. CDR3: CASSGREGGAFF. The CDR3 coding sequence is TGTGCCAGCAGCGGACGAGAGGGGGGAGCTTTCTTT.

The rearrangement links TRBV27 to TRBJ2-3; 9 bases fit TRBD2. Trimming cost V 10 bases and J 3 bases; bases outside gene matches: 11. Germline V gene lookup returns CDR1 MNHEY and CDR2 SMNVEV (reference sequence). This CDR3 region has 15 residues. CDR3 in amino acids: CATSHSGSGTDTQYF. The CDR3 DNA reads as TGTGCCACCTCCCATAGCGGGAGTGGGACAGATACGCAGTATTTT.

The V call is TRBV7-9, the J call TRBJ2-7; D is perhaps TRBD1 (5 bases). The CDR3 contains 14 residues. V dropped 4 bases and J dropped 0 bases, with 10 bases sitting between them. The germline V gene encodes CDR1 SEHNR and CDR2 FQNEAQ (reference sequence). CDR3 region: CASSSLDSSYEQYF. For the CDR3, the DNA is TGTGCCAGCAGCTCCTTAGACAGCTCCTACGAGCAGTACTTC.

The chain is built from TRBV28 and TRBJ2-7; D is unclear. The ends were cut back, 5 bases at V and 6 bases at J, with 11 bases in the middle. Germline V gene sequence: CDR1 MDHEN, CDR2 SYDVKM. The CDR3 runs to 12 residues. The CDR3 sequence: CASSPNNIEQYF. CDR3 in DNA: TGTGCCAGCAGTCCAAATAACATCGAGCAGTACTTC.

The chain is built from TRBV11-3 and TRBJ2-1, with 7 bases that match TRBD2. V lost 1 base to trimming and J lost 8 bases; unmatched junction nucleotides: 5. The CDR3 runs to 14 residues. CDR1 and CDR2 (germline): SGHNT, YENEEA. This CDR3 reads CASSLGGTTDEQFF. In DNA form, the CDR3 reads TGTGCCAGCAGCTTAGGCGGGACTACGGATGAGCAGTTCTTC.

V gene TRBV5-5 combines with J gene TRBJ1-5, with a tentative D call TRBD1 (5 bases). The V end was cut by 0 bases, the J end by 9 bases, with 13 bases between. The CDR3 extends over 14 amino acids. Germline V gene data show CDR1 as SGHKS and CDR2 as YYEKEE (reference sequence). CDR3 amino acids: CASSLAGAGRPQHF. The CDR3 DNA is TGTGCCAGCAGCTTGGCCGGGGCAGGACGGCCCCAGCATTTT.

The rearrangement uses TRBV2 and TRBJ1-2; perhaps TRBD1 as D (6 bases). Deletions cut 9 bases from V and 2 bases from J, with 16 bases between. Germline V gene lookup returns CDR1 SNHLY and CDR2 FYNNEI. There are 14 residues in the CDR3. The CDR3 region is CARADHRVNYGYTF. CDR3 DNA sequence: TGTGCCAGGGCTGACCACAGGGTCAACTATGGCTACACCTTC.